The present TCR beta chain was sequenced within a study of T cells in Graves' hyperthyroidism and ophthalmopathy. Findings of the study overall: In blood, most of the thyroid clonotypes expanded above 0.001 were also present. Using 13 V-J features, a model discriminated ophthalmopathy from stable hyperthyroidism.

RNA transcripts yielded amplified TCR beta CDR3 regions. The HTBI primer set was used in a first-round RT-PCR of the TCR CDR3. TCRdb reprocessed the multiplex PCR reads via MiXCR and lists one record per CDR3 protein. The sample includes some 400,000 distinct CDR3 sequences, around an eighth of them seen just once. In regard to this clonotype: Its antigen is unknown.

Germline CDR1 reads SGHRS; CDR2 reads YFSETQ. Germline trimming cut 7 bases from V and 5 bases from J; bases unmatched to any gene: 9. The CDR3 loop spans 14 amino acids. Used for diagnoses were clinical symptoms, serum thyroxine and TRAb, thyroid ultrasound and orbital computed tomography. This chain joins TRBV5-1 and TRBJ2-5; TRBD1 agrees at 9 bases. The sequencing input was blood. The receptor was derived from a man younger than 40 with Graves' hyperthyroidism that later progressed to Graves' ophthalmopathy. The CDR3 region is CASGIGQGWETQYF. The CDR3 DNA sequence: TGCGCCAGCGGCATTGGACAGGGGTGGGAGACCCAGTACTTC.